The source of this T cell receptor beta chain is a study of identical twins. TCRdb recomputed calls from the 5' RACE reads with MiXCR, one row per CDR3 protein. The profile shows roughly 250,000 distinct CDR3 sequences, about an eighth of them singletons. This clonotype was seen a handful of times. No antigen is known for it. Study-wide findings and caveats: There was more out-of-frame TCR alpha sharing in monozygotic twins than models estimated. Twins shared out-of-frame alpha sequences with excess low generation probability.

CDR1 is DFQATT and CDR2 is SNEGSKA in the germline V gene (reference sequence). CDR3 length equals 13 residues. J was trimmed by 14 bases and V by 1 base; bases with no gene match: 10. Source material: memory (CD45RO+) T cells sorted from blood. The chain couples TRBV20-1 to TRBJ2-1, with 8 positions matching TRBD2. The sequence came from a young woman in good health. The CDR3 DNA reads TGCAGTGCTAGAGGAGTACCGGGAGGGCCTGAGTTCTTC. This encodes CSARGVPGGPEFF.